This T cell receptor beta chain was recorded in a study of T-cell reconstitution after alpha-beta-depleted transplantation in children. For TCRbeta, the library was prepared with unique molecular identifiers. TCRdb redid the calling of the PCR reads with MiXCR, one entry per CDR3 protein. The sample has some 200,000 distinct CDR3 sequences; about 6.4% are singletons. The table lists this clonotype with a few counts. With 0 bases removed from V and 0 bases from J, the gap between germline ends came to 16 bases. The CDR3 length is 18 residues. Looked up from germline, CDR1 is SGHRS and CDR2 is YFSETQ. J is TRBJ2-1 and V is TRBV5-1, with a tentative D call TRBD2 (5 bases). The TCR sequence derives from a human donor who donated a stem cell graft to a child with Wiskott-Aldrich syndrome. The source was PBMCs from the stem cell graft donor, collected from the stem cell graft. The CDR3 DNA reads TGCGCCAGCAGCTTGGATCCATATCGAGGGAGCTCCTACAATGAGCAGTTCTTC. Its translation is CASSLDPYRGSSYNEQFF.